The clone carrying this T cell receptor (beta chain) was counted only a few times. At least 3 on the Clinical Activity Score was recorded for ophthalmopathy patients, who also had NOSPECS grade at least 4 and duration under 3 months. Patients having uncontrolled infection, another autoimmune disease, pregnancy or lactation were not included. The sample is drawn from a study of T cells in Graves' hyperthyroidism and ophthalmopathy. Template material for amplifying TCR beta CDR3 regions consisted of RNA transcripts. During a first-round RT-PCR of the TCR CDR3, the HTBI primer set was used. TCRdb re-analysed the multiplex PCR reads in MiXCR, keeping a single row per CDR3 protein. The table records more than 450,000 distinct CDR3 sequences, roughly 21% of them present only once. The sequenced sample consisted of blood. This sequence originates from a man aged 35 to 55 with Graves' ophthalmopathy.

The CDR3 loop reads CASRIRGSYNEQFF. As DNA, the CDR3 is TGTGCCAGCAGAATCAGGGGGTCCTACAATGAGCAGTTCTTC. V and J are TRBV27 and TRBJ2-1; 7 bases match TRBD1. Trimming cost V 6 bases and J 1 base; bases outside gene matches: 3. Germline loops: CDR1 MNHEY, CDR2 SMNVEV (reference sequence). The CDR3 runs to 14 residues.